The clone carrying this T cell receptor beta chain was observed a handful of times. As yet, its antigen is unknown. The repertoire was sequenced with immunoSEQ multiplex PCR; TCRdb's copy has only in-frame clones and lacks some. Among some 45,000 clones listed, about 82% were seen once. This CDR3 is built from 15 residues. Germline CDR1 is MNHEY and CDR2 is SVGAGI. V shed 4 bases and J shed 3 bases, with 15 bases lying between them. The data belong to a study of T cell clones after liver transplantation. Study-level background: Tolerance: complete withdrawal held at least one year, liver enzymes staying within twice normal. Study results and limitations: Post-transplant time points were not standardized, so conclusions are preliminary. Graft donor-reactive T cells possibly entered the graft instead of undergoing deletion.

This receptor was obtained from a human patient who received a liver transplant. Some T cells may be transferred from the graft donor. The sample here was CD4+ T cells from blood, taken 24 months after liver transplant. The chain combines TRBV6-5 with TRBJ1-1; a weak D match, TRBD1 (5 bases). CDR3 DNA sequence: TGTGCCAGCAGTTCCCGTAGGGGCGCGGACACTGAAGCTTTCTTT. Translation: CASSSRRGADTEAFF.